This TCR beta chain came from a study of T cell repertoires in cytomegalovirus infection. Overall study: The study used recently identified HLA-C-restricted and well-studied HLA-B-restricted CMV epitopes. Shared public TCR beta signatures pointed to both CMV infection and a matching HLA type.

General study findings and limits: Ex vivo responses were dominated by HLA-C-restricted CMV-specific TCR beta clonotypes. The cumulative frequency of public TCR beta families distinguished individuals who carried CMV together with the relevant HLA.

TCRdb fed the reads into MiXCR, producing one record per CDR3 protein. The table shows approximately 910,000 distinct CDR3 sequences, with less than 40% occurring only once. The V end was cut by 10 bases, the J end by 4 bases, with 29 bases between. Per germline, CDR1 SNHLY and CDR2 FYNNEI. The CDR3 extends over 17 amino acids. As regards this clonotype: Its antigen is as yet unknown.

The chain combines TRBV2 with TRBJ2-7; tentative D call: TRBD2 (5 bases). The TCR sequence derives from a human donor in good health (CMV status not recorded). Some clones in this sample may be carry-over from other donors' samples. This sample comprised cultured CD8+ T cells from PBMCs, obtained from culture after CMV antigen stimulation. As DNA, the CDR3 is TGTGCCACGAGACCTTCCGAAATCGAGGGTATCGGGTACGAGCAGTACGTC. This codes for CATRPSEIEGIGYEQYV.